The TCR beta chain under discussion was sequenced for a study of T-cell memory formation after mild COVID-19. The CDR3 has 14 residues. The V gene lost 6 bases and the J gene lost 0 bases, with 9 bases spanning the gap. This clonotype was observed a few times. Each CDR3 protein is one row after TCRdb ran MiXCR on the 5' RACE reads. The profile shows some 210,000 distinct CDR3 sequences, about 16% of them singletons. Sample: PBMCs or a T cell subset sorted from them (not recorded which). The chain links TRBV12-3 or TRBV12-4 to TRBJ2-1; weak D call: TRBD2 (6 bases). This clonotype was obtained from an adult woman who had mild COVID-19 (a few samples of this study predate the infection). Cell type and time point are not known. CDR3 sequence: CASSPGDSYNEQFF. The CDR3 nucleotides are TGTGCCAGCAGCCCGGGGGACTCCTACAATGAGCAGTTCTTC.